What follows are 22 T cell receptor beta chains derived from one specimen sequenced in a study of T cells and copy number aberrations in small-cell lung cancer. Repertoires were generated with immunoSEQ multiplex PCR, while TCRdb's copy carries only in-frame clones and drops some. The sample yields around 2,500 clones, 70% to 85% seen once. The sample was normal tissue next to the tumor. These receptors came from a man aged 55-75 years with small cell lung cancer.

This clone was picked up one time. This rearrangement joins TRBV14 to TRBJ1-3; TRBD1 might be the D (5 bases). The CDR3 runs 16 residues. Trimming pared 1 base from V and 0 bases from J, leaving 10 bases between. Germline CDR1 and CDR2: SGHDN and FVKESK. Written as DNA, the CDR3 is TGTGCCAGCAGCCAAGTGGACACTCCCTCTGGAAACACCATATATTTT. Amino acids: CASSQVDTPSGNTIYF.

This clone was picked up one time. The rearrangement joins TRBV11-3 to TRBJ1-3, with D uncertain. The V gene's germline CDR1 is SGHNT and CDR2 YENEEA. Trimming removed 1 base from V and 1 base from J, with 2 bases in between. The CDR3 is 13 residues long. The CDR3 reads CASSLGSGNTIYF. The CDR3 DNA reads TGTGCCAGCAGCTTAGGTTCTGGAAACACCATATATTTT. Based on the CDR3 plus reference TRBV11-3 and TRBJ1-3, the full variable domain is EAGVVQSPRYKIIEKKQPVAFWCNPISGHNTLYWYLQNLGQGPELLIRYENEEAVDDSQLPKDRFSAERLKGVDSTLKIQPAELGDSAVYLCASSLGSGNTIYFGEGSWLTVV.

This clone occurred a few times. V usage is TRBV5-6 and J usage is TRBJ2-7; D might be TRBD2 (6 bases). The CDR3 covers 14 residues. V was shortened by 0 bases and J by 0 bases, with 7 bases between the two germline ends. CDR1 is SGHDT and CDR2 is YYEEEE in the germline V gene. CDR3 DNA sequence: TGTGCCAGCAGCTTGGTCGGGGGCTCCTACGAGCAGTACTTC. Translation: CASSLVGGSYEQYF.

The V gene is TRBV4-2, the J gene TRBJ2-3; a weak D match, TRBD2 (7 bases). V shed 0 bases and J shed 5 bases, with 15 bases lying between them. This CDR3 spans 16 amino acids. Germline values: CDR1 LGHNA, CDR2 YNFKEQ. This CDR3 is CASSQDTAGAGDTQYF. The CDR3 nucleotides read TGTGCCAGCAGCCAAGATACGGCGGGGGCGGGAGATACGCAGTATTTT.

The genes are TRBV4-2 and TRBJ2-7, with TRBD1 matching over 7 bases. Looked up from germline, CDR1 is LGHNA and CDR2 is YNFKEQ. Trimming took 4 bases from V and 0 from J; bases not matched to a gene: 6. The length of the CDR3 is 15 residues. CDR3: CASSPTGKNSYEQYF. Written as DNA, the CDR3 is TGTGCCAGCAGCCCGACAGGGAAAAACTCCTACGAGCAGTACTTC.

This chain joins TRBV6-6 and TRBJ2-7; D is ambiguous. CDR1 is MNHNY, CDR2 SVGAGI, per germline (reference sequence). CDR3 length equals 13 residues. The V and J ends lost 1 base and 7 bases respectively, with 11 bases between them. The CDR3 DNA is TGTGCCAGCAGTTACTTATGGGGTGGGGAGCAGTACTTC. It encodes CASSYLWGGEQYF.

The J gene is TRBJ2-1, the V gene TRBV12-5; the D call may be TRBD1 or TRBD2 (6 bases each). Germline V gene lookup returns CDR1 LGHNT and CDR2 FRNRAP. The CDR3 runs to 14 residues. Trimming stripped 1 base from V and 6 bases from J, with 10 bases between. The CDR3 coding sequence is TGTGCTAGTGGTTTGGCGGGGGCCCTCAATGAGCAGTTCTTC. Its protein product is CASGLAGALNEQFF. The whole variable domain, filled in from reference TRBV12-5 and TRBJ2-1, reads DARVTQTPRHKVTEMGQEVTMRCQPILGHNTVFWYRQTMMQGLELLAYFRNRAPLDDSGMPKDRFSAEMPDATLATLKIQPSEPRDSAVYFCASGLAGALNEQFFGPGTRLTVL.

This chain joins TRBV6-5 and TRBJ1-5, with D perhaps matching TRBD1 (6 bases). The CDR3 has 15 amino acids. Germline lookup yields CDR1 MNHEY and CDR2 SVGAGI. With 0 bases removed from V and 5 bases from J, the gap between germline ends came to 11 bases. Here the CDR3 DNA reads TGTGCCAGCAGTTACTCGAGAGGGGGGGATCAGCCCCAGCATTTT. It is translated as CASSYSRGGDQPQHF.

The gene calls are TRBV6-1 and TRBJ1-1; possible D gene TRBD1, 6 bases. The CDR3 consists of 14 residues. Germline V gene lookup returns CDR1 MNHNS and CDR2 SASEGT. Deletions cut 6 bases from V and 1 base from J, with 12 bases between. This CDR3 reads CASRGAGTNTEAFF. CDR3 nucleotide sequence: TGTGCCAGCAGGGGGGCAGGAACGAACACTGAAGCTTTCTTT.

This clone is a singleton in its sample. The chain employs TRBV6-5 and TRBJ2-1, with a tentative D call TRBD1 (6 bases). CDR1 and CDR2 from the germline V gene are MNHEY and SVGAGI. The V end lost 6 bases, the J end lost 9 bases, and 21 bases lay between the germline ends. This CDR3 has 15 residues. CDR3 in DNA: TGTGCCAGCAGCCCCCCGGAGGCAGGGGTCGGTGAGCAGTTCTTC. Protein sequence: CASSPPEAGVGEQFF.

This clone was recorded only once. The chain carries TRBV14 and TRBJ2-7; weak D call: TRBD1 (6 bases). The V end lost 5 bases, the J end lost 2 bases, and 19 bases lay between the germline ends. The CDR3 contains 16 residues. Germline assignment: CDR1 SGHDN and CDR2 FVKESK. CDR3 nucleotide sequence: TGTGCCAGCAGCGGACGACAGGCAGGTTATCCCTACGAGCAGTACTTC. Protein sequence: CASSGRQAGYPYEQYF. The full variable domain, completed using reference TRBV14 and TRBJ2-7, is EAGVTQFPSHSVIEKGQTVTLRCDPISGHDNLYWYRRVMGKEIKFLLHFVKESKQDESGMPNNRFLAERTGGTYSTLKVQPAELEDSGVYFCASSGRQAGYPYEQYFGPGTRLTVT.

The rearrangement joins TRBV9 to TRBJ2-1, with D unclear. Germline-derived CDR1 and CDR2 are SGDLS and YYNGEE. With 9 bases removed from V and 15 bases from J, the gap between germline ends came to 16 bases. The CDR3 sequence is 10 residues long. The CDR3 region is CATVTDRMFF. The CDR3 coding sequence is TGTGCCACAGTAACTGATAGGATGTTCTTC. Filled out from reference TRBV9 and TRBJ2-1, the complete variable domain reads DSGVTQTPKHLITATGQRVTLRCSPRSGDLSVYWYQQSLDQGLQFLIQYYNGEERAKGNILERFSAQQFPDLHSELNLSSLELGDSALYFCATVTDRMFFGPGTRLTVL.

The V gene is TRBV5-1, the J gene TRBJ2-1; D is possibly TRBD2 (7 bases). V gave up 0 bases and J gave up 7 bases, with 11 bases separating them. In germline, CDR1 is SGHRS, CDR2 YFSETQ. The length of the CDR3 is 14 residues. This chain's CDR3 is CASSLEGGRNEQFF. The CDR3 DNA reads as TGCGCCAGCAGCTTGGAGGGGGGGCGAAATGAGCAGTTCTTC.

This clone was picked up a small number of times. The J gene is TRBJ2-5, the V gene TRBV7-8; TRBD1 might be the D (6 bases). The germline CDR1 and CDR2 sequences are SGHVS and FQNEAQ. This CDR3 contains 15 residues. Trimming took 5 bases from V and 3 from J, leaving 16 bases between them. The DNA of the CDR3 is TGTGCCAGCAGCCCACCCGGACAGCAAAAAGAGACCCAGTACTTC. This encodes CASSPPGQQKETQYF.

The chain combines TRBV7-6 with TRBJ1-1; D not certain. The CDR3 is 17 residues long. Trimming pared 4 bases from V and 5 bases from J, leaving 23 bases between. Germline V gene data show CDR1 as SGHVS and CDR2 as FNYEAQ. CDR3 in amino acids: CASSWPRDLGFSTEAFF. As DNA, the CDR3 is TGTGCCAGCAGCTGGCCGCGGGATTTGGGTTTTTCGACTGAAGCTTTCTTT.

The chain links TRBV7-9 to TRBJ1-1; 7 nucleotides line up with TRBD1. The CDR3 consists of 12 residues. With 5 bases clipped from V and 8 bases from J, the junction kept 5 bases outside the gene matches. Germline lookup yields CDR1 SEHNR and CDR2 FQNEAQ (reference sequence). The CDR3 DNA is TGTGCCAGCAGCCAGGGGGAACAAGAAGCTTTCTTT. Protein: CASSQGEQEAFF.

The chain carries TRBV5-1 and TRBJ2-2; the D gene is possibly TRBD1 (5 bases). CDR3 length equals 12 residues. The V end lost 0 bases, the J end lost 8 bases, and 5 bases lay between the germline ends. Germline CDR1 and CDR2: SGHRS and YFSETQ. The CDR3 DNA reads as TGCGCCAGCAGCTTGGACAGGGGGGAGCTGTTTTTT. Encoded protein: CASSLDRGELFF.

The sample holds a few counts of this clone. V and J are TRBV6-6 and TRBJ1-6, with 9 nucleotides matching TRBD1. V was pared by 2 bases and J by 3 bases, with 2 bases of the junction left unmatched. CDR3 length: 16 residues. From germline, CDR1 is MNHNY and CDR2 SVGAGI (reference sequence). The CDR3 sequence is CASSYGDRDYNSPLHF. The CDR3 DNA follows: TGTGCCAGCAGTTACGGGGACAGGGACTATAATTCACCCCTCCACTTT.

A note on this clone: A junction end diverges from the germline sequence, so it may reflect a read error. The CDR3 bases are TGCGCCAGCAGCTTGGCCAGCGGGGGACAGGCCGGGCTTCACTTC. Its protein is CASSLASGGQAGLHF. The rearrangement uses TRBV5-1 and TRBJ1-2; 8 nucleotides align to TRBD1. Germline CDR1 and CDR2: SGHRS and YFSETQ. The CDR3 totals 15 residues.

V and J are TRBV5-1 and TRBJ2-7; D is unresolved. The CDR3 is 15 residues long. Trimming took off 1 base at V and 0 bases at J, with 11 bases between the two ends. From germline, CDR1 is SGHRS and CDR2 YFSETQ. DNA of the CDR3: TGCGCCAGCAGCTTGCCCCGGTCAAGCTCCTACGAGCAGTACTTC. Translated, it gives CASSLPRSSSYEQYF.

This chain links TRBV4-1 with TRBJ2-3, with TRBD2 identical over 7 bases. CDR3 length: 17 amino acids. Germline values: CDR1 MGHRA, CDR2 YSYEKL. The J segment lost 6 bases and the V segment lost 0 bases, leaving 12 bases of the junction unmatched. CDR3 coding DNA: TGCGCCAGCAGCCAAGATGGCGGGGGTACTGGCAGGGATACGCAGTATTTT. Translated, it gives CASSQDGGGTGRDTQYF.

The rearrangement links TRBV11-2 to TRBJ1-1, with 7 bases fitting TRBD1. With 4 bases clipped from V and 0 bases from J, the junction kept 8 bases outside the gene matches. This CDR3 has 16 amino acids. CDR1 SGHAT and CDR2 FQNNGV come from the germline V gene. CDR3 DNA sequence: TGTGCCAGCAGCTCTTTGGGACAGAGGATGAACACTGAAGCTTTCTTT. Translation gives CASSSLGQRMNTEAFF.